This T cell receptor (beta chain) was captured in a study of beta chain features in type 1 diabetes listed by TCRdb under 2018. Background for the entire study: No differences in mean age, gender distribution, total cell number or subset yield were found between patients and healthy donors. Across all samples, 90 million to 130 million sorted cells were examined, and cell number per subset correlated strongly with RNA yield. The study compared TCRB repertoires of sorted circulating CD4+ T cell subsets between recently diagnosed type 1 diabetes patients and matched healthy donors. Naive and central memory subsets were obtained from all 30 or so donors, but regulatory and stem cell-like memory subsets were isolated from only 8 patients and roughly eight healthy donors. Broader findings and caveats from the paper: HLA sub-analyses involved small numbers of individuals, so any influence of HLA type on TCRB rearrangement remained unresolved. At VDJ recombination sites, patients with type 1 diabetes made fewer insertions and deleted more nucleotides, a pattern implying thymic rearrangement abnormalities. Because cDNA was sequenced instead of genomic DNA, activated cells with high expression could be over-represented, although the groups did not differ in activation or CD3 levels. In all four CD4+ subsets, TCRB CDR3 length was moderately but significantly shorter in type 1 diabetes patients. Shorter templates might have been favored by PCR, but patient and control samples were amplified and corrected together, so both groups would have been affected equally by any skew. The naive, central memory and regulatory TCRB repertoires appeared to resemble one another more closely among patients than among healthy donors.

A single peripheral blood draw of roughly 0.11 L on average was collected from each donor into heparinised tubes. A BD FACSAria II and a panel including CD45RO, CCR7, CD25, CD127, CD95 and CD27 were used to sort naive, central memory, regulatory and stem cell-like memory CD4+ T cells. Every sorted population had a purity above 95%. PBMCs were isolated immediately by Lymphoprep density gradient centrifugation and stained directly without culture. So that batch effects would be minimized, each experiment stained and sorted samples in pairs, pairing one healthy donor with one patient. On this clone: Its antigen remains unidentified. Base qualities are not recorded, but no much larger clone differs from it by a single base.

The High Capacity cDNA Reverse Transcription Kit was used to reverse transcribe all of the isolated RNA, meaning that expressed TCRB transcripts were what got sequenced. Deep immunoSEQ sequencing was performed on naive, central memory and regulatory T cell samples, with an average of about 4 million total reads per sample. Sorted cells were lysed in RLT buffer and RNA was extracted with DNase-treated RNeasy Micro or Mini kits, depending on cell number. Each cell subset was processed on its own to prevent cross-contamination, while patient and healthy donor samples were processed together. Using the immunoSEQ multiplex PCR, TCRB sequences were amplified from cDNA into 87-bp fragments spanning the CDR3 region. Sequencing of the amplicons was done on the Illumina HiSeq platform. For the original study's pipeline: Synthetic template baselines were used to correct PCR bias computationally, reads within Hamming distance 2 were collapsed together, and singletons that could not be merged were discarded. By aligning reads against IMGT, V, D and J genes, CDR3 length, and insertions or deletions at six rearrangement sites were assigned. Within each subset, clonotype counts were normalized to sorted cell number, and only after that were true diversity and Gini coefficients computed with the tcR R package. Repertoire sharing was quantified using the overlap coefficient calculated on TCRB nucleotide sequences. As a proxy for the pre-selection repertoire, out-of-frame TCRB sequences from naive cells were analyzed. This immuneACCESS table, as held by TCRdb, lists in-frame sequences with V and J called but not all clones. Of the missing ones, under half trace to an unresolved V gene in checked studies; the others have no known cause. That table furnishes V, J and clone size, whereas the DNA furnished D and trimming. In all, the sample holds a few hundred thousand clones, and 13% of those were seen once. The ten largest clones add up to over 0.014% of the sample.

The sequencing input was naive CD4+ T cells from blood. Explained via the paper, the cell subset or site label denotes: true naive CD4+ T cells. The TCR was taken from a woman aged 18-35 years with type 1 diabetes.

The CDR3 region reads CASTPYRGQGSNQPQHF. In nucleotide form, the sequence is TGTGCCAGTACCCCTTACCGAGGACAGGGAAGCAATCAGCCCCAGCATTTT. The V and J genes are TRBV19 and TRBJ1-5; 8 of the junction bases match TRBD1. V is trimmed back by 7 bases and J by 1 base, and the junction contains 12 bases that no gene match accounts for. Per the germline V gene (reference sequence), LNHDA is the CDR1 and SQIVND is the CDR2. The CDR3 spans 17 residues, from the cysteine through the phenylalanine. Left in the record is the CDR3 DNA by itself, 51 bases read in frame from the first base.